This T cell receptor (beta chain) was captured by sequencing in a study of T cell responses to AZD1222 COVID-19 vaccine (dated by TCRdb to about 2021). Notes on the research overall: AZD1222 recipients whose second dose came at about 4 weeks and those whose second dose came at about 12 weeks were combined into one group, since spike-specific TCR depth and breadth did not differ between the two schedules. TCR sequencing covered about 230 trial participants: nearly 210 given two doses of AZD1222 and approximately 26 given two doses of MenACWY control vaccine. Trial participants were enrolled by age into subgroups of 18-55, 56-69 and 70-plus years, and roughly 160, 29 and 62 TCR-sequenced participants, respectively, were included in these subgroups.

The CDR3 regions of human TCRbeta chains were analyzed by immunosequencing. The original pipeline was this. Repertoire TCRs were matched against a reference library of SARS-CoV-2-specific TCRs generated with the MIRA antigen-specificity platform. Breadth was defined as the fraction of unique TCRs that were SARS-CoV-2-associated, and depth was defined as the fraction of total T cells that were SARS-CoV-2-associated. Using the MIRA data, each spike-specific TCR was mapped to the spike region that the TCR reacts to and placed in a CD4 or CD8 class. Log10-transformed breadth and depth values were compared by one-way ANOVA with Sidak's multiple comparisons tests. Imported from immuneACCESS, the table was reduced by TCRdb to in-frame sequences with V and J called. These copies leave out some clones; in studies compared against another copy, an unresolved V gene accounts for under half, and the cause of the remainder is not known. D and trimming were read from the DNA, whereas the V and J calls and clone size are those reported in that table. Counted in this sample were about 76,000 clones; 70% to 90% of them appeared once. Roughly 11% of the sample rests with the top ten.

The cysteine opens and the phenylalanine closes a CDR3 of 13 amino acids. Of all the DNA, just the CDR3 is kept, 39 bases in frame from base 1. Trimming takes 5 bases from V and 10 bases from J, and the germline ends sit 15 bases apart. Reading the germline V gene (reference sequence) gives CDR1 LGHDT and CDR2 YNNKEL. The investigation overall reported the following: Nearly half of unique spike-specific TCRs reportedly recognized epitopes outside regions mutated in the B.1.351 and B.1.1.7 variants. Conclusions about previously exposed vaccinees are limited because only six or seven AZD1222 recipients were SARS-CoV-2 seropositive at baseline. Because no day 14 peak-response samples were available, the repertoires could be characterized only after the peak T cell response. In the small 56-69-year group, the increase in depth fell short of significance, most likely because of low power. Spike-specific TCR breadth and depth rose significantly after two AZD1222 doses compared with day 0 and with MenACWY recipients. Vaccine-associated CD4 TCRs spanned the whole spike protein, with dominant responses in regions 160-218 and 743-854. Participants were mostly white British, with more females than males. The authors suggested clonal diversity may have been underestimated.

With respect to this clone: Its antigen target is currently unknown. Base qualities are not at hand, and no much larger clone is one base apart.

The meaning of the sample's time point label: baseline before first vaccination. Vaccinee samples were obtained from the UK trials COV001 and COV002, which included a single-blind randomized controlled phase 2/3 trial of AZD1222 (ChAdOx1 nCoV-19) in healthy adults. For TCRbeta chain sequencing, PBMC samples from trial participants were taken at day 0 and at day 28 after the second dose. The input for sequencing was peripheral blood, taken on day 0 of AZD1222 vaccination. Here the chain combines TRBV3-1 (or the pseudogene TRBV3-2) and TRBJ2-1, with TRBD1 tentatively as D gene (6 bases match). This TCR came from an adult in good health. The CDR3 reads as follows: CASSSQQGWEQFF. The sequenced DNA: TGTGCCAGCAGCTCGCAACAGGGATGGGAGCAGTTCTTC.